These 4 T cell receptor beta chains originate from one sample sequenced in a study of cytomegalovirus exposure and HLA in healthy donors (dated by TCRdb to between 2016 and 2019). The library was made by the immunoSEQ multiplex PCR assay. In TCRdb, the immuneACCESS table is reduced to in-frame sequences with V and J assigned. These tables do not hold every clone; where another copy was compared, an unresolved V gene accounts for under half, and the others remain unexplained. The sample records over 150,000 clones, roughly 90% of which are singletons. The ten most abundant clones make up approximately 2% of the sample. Sequences were obtained from PBMCs. Receptors were obtained from a woman younger than 30 in good health and CMV-seronegative.

The chain carries TRBV5-1 and TRBJ2-7; 8 bases line up with TRBD1. The CDR3 consists of 12 residues. Trimming removed 3 bases from V and 4 bases from J; junction bases left unmatched: 0. Germline CDR1 is SGHRS and CDR2 is YFSETQ. CDR3 bases: TGCGCCAGCAGCTGGACAGGGTACGAGCAGTACTTC. Encoded protein: CASSWTGYEQYF.

V is TRBV15 and J is TRBJ2-7; 9 positions agree with TRBD1. The germline gives CDR1 LNHNV, CDR2 YYDKDF (reference sequence). The CDR3 length is 16 residues. Losses at the gene ends were 1 base for V and 3 bases for J; bases not matched to a gene: 7. The CDR3 protein is CATSRVGGQGVYEQYF. In DNA, the CDR3 is TGTGCCACCAGCAGAGTAGGGGGACAGGGAGTCTACGAGCAGTACTTC.

This chain links TRBV4-2 with TRBJ1-1; the match to TRBD1 covers 8 bases. The CDR3 has 15 residues. After removal of 4 bases from V and 5 bases from J, the junction contained 9 bases not matched to a gene. In germline, CDR1 is LGHNA, CDR2 YNFKEQ. The chain's CDR3 is CASSPNIGDRTEAFF. CDR3 in DNA: TGTGCCAGCAGCCCCAACATTGGGGACAGGACTGAAGCTTTCTTT.

V gene TRBV10-3 combines with J gene TRBJ1-2; a weak D match, TRBD1 (6 bases). Germline CDR1 and CDR2: ENHRY and SYGVKD. The CDR3 is 16 amino acids. The germline V and J ends were trimmed by 3 bases and 2 bases, with 16 bases remaining between them. CDR3 DNA: TGTGCCATCAGTGACCTAGGCGGGGGCTGGAACTATGGCTACACCTTC. It is translated as CAISDLGGGWNYGYTF.